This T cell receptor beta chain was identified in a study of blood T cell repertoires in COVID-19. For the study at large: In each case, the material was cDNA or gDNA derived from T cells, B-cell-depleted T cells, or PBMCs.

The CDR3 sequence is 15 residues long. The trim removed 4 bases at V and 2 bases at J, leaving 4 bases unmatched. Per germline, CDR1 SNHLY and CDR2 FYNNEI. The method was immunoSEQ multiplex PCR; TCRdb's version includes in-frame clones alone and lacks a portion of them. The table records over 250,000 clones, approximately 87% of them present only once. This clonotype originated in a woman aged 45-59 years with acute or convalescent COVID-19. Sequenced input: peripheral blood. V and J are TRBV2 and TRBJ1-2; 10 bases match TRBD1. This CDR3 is CASSARTGGNYGYTF. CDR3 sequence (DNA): TGTGCCAGCAGTGCCCGGACAGGGGGGAACTATGGCTACACCTTC.